Shown below are 14 T cell receptor beta chains from a single sample sequenced in a study of blood T cell repertoires in COVID-19. Using immunoSEQ multiplex PCR, the repertoire was profiled, and TCRdb retains in-frame clones only, with some absent. This sample carries a few hundred thousand clones, around 83% of them seen once, and the ten largest clones take about 4.8%. Sequencing used PBMCs or T cells enriched from blood (not recorded which). The receptor set was obtained from a woman aged 45-59 years who had recovered from COVID-19.

The V call is TRBV6-5, the J call TRBJ1-5, with D hard to call. Trimming stripped 0 bases from V and 3 bases from J, with 6 bases between. CDR1 is MNHEY, CDR2 SVGAGI, per germline. This CDR3 is 14 amino acids long. In DNA form, the CDR3 reads TGTGCCAGCAGTTACTCGCGGAACAATCAGCCCCAGCATTTT. It specifies CASSYSRNNQPQHF.

The V call is TRBV6-6, the J call TRBJ2-7, with TRBD2 matching over 14 bases. V was clipped by 5 bases and J by 2 bases; unmatched bases: 11. Germline CDR1 reads MNHNY; CDR2 reads SVGAGI (reference sequence). The CDR3 runs to 18 residues. The CDR3 reads CASSRQRTSGRTPYEQYF. The CDR3 coding sequence is TGTGCCAGCAGTCGACAGAGGACTAGCGGGAGGACACCCTACGAGCAGTACTTC.

The chain is built from TRBV6-5 and TRBJ1-2; D is undetermined. Germline V gene lookup returns CDR1 MNHEY and CDR2 SVGAGI. This CDR3 has 15 amino acids. Deletions cut 1 base from V and 3 bases from J, with 12 bases between. The CDR3: CASSYYSGGDYGYTF. CDR3 sequence (DNA): TGTGCCAGCAGTTACTATTCTGGCGGAGACTATGGCTACACCTTC.

The V and J genes are TRBV7-8 and TRBJ1-3; maybe TRBD1 (5 bases). Trimming removed 1 base from V and 0 bases from J, with 10 bases in between. This CDR3 contains 16 residues. CDR1 is SGHVS and CDR2 is FQNEAQ in the germline V gene. The CDR3 region is CASSLDRQSSGNTIYF. CDR3 bases: TGTGCCAGCAGCTTAGACAGGCAGAGCTCTGGAAACACCATATATTTT. The full variable domain, with the rest looked up from reference TRBV7-8 and TRBJ1-3, is GAGVSQSPRYKVAKRGQDVALRCDPISGHVSLFWYQQALGQGPEFLTYFQNEAQLDKSGLPSDRFFAERPEGSVSTLKIQRTQQEDSAVYLCASSLDRQSSGNTIYFGEGSWLTVV.

In DNA form, the CDR3 reads TGCGCCAGCAGCTTGAGCTTAACAGGGGGCGCAGATACGCAGTATTTT. Its translation: CASSLSLTGGADTQYF. The chain uses TRBV5-1 and TRBJ2-3; TRBD1 agrees at 9 bases. The CDR3 totals 16 residues. V lost 1 base and J lost 4; bases outside the gene matches: 7. Germline lookup yields CDR1 SGHRS and CDR2 YFSETQ.

The chain uses TRBV20-1 and TRBJ1-3, with D hard to call. The CDR3 extends over 11 amino acids. Germline-derived CDR1 and CDR2 are DFQATT and SNEGSKA (reference sequence). V lost 7 bases, J lost 4 bases, and 8 bases lay in between. CDR3 amino acids: CSVKMGNTIYF. The CDR3, as DNA: TGCAGTGTTAAAATGGGAAACACCATATATTTT.

This chain links TRBV2 with TRBJ1-1; D is possibly TRBD1 (5 bases). The ends were cut back, 2 bases at V and 0 bases at J, with 19 bases in the middle. In germline, CDR1 is SNHLY, CDR2 FYNNEI. The CDR3 extends over 18 amino acids. The CDR3 nucleotides read TGTGCCAGCAGTGAACTTCGCCCCGCGGGGGTGCTGAACACTGAAGCTTTCTTT. It codes for CASSELRPAGVLNTEAFF.

The chain uses TRBV30 and TRBJ1-4; no firm D call. From germline, CDR1 is GTSNPN and CDR2 SVGIG (reference sequence). CDR3 length: 12 amino acids. Trimming cost V 1 base and J 7 bases, with 7 bases left between them. The CDR3 bases are TGTGCCTGGAGTGCCCGAGGTGAAAAACTGTTTTTT. Translated: CAWSARGEKLFF.

The chain recombines TRBV7-8 with TRBJ2-5; D unclear. V lost 5 bases to trimming and J lost 6 bases, with 16 bases between them. The CDR3 covers 14 residues. Germline V gene sequence: CDR1 SGHVS, CDR2 FQNEAQ. CDR3 sequence: CASSVTGWAQTQYF. In DNA, the CDR3 is TGTGCCAGCAGCGTAACCGGTTGGGCCCAGACCCAGTACTTC.

The rearrangement joins TRBV7-2 to TRBJ1-2, with D possibly being TRBD1 (6 bases). The CDR3 has 13 amino acids. V gave up 1 base and J gave up 9 bases, with 12 bases separating them. Germline V gene sequence: CDR1 SGHTA, CDR2 FQGNSA. DNA for the CDR3: TGTGCCAGCAGCTTAGGGACAGCTGAGAGCTACACCTTC. Protein: CASSLGTAESYTF.

This clone was recorded only once. V usage is TRBV3-1 (or the pseudogene TRBV3-2) and J usage is TRBJ2-3, with 10 nucleotides matching TRBD2. The length of the CDR3 is 16 residues. Germline CDR1 and CDR2: LGHDT and YNNKEL (reference sequence). With 1 base clipped from V and 0 bases from J, the junction kept 1 base outside the gene matches. The CDR3 nucleotides read TGTGCCAGCAGCCAAGTGACTAGCGGGAGCACAGATACGCAGTATTTT. Its protein is CASSQVTSGSTDTQYF.

The rearrangement links TRBV19 to TRBJ1-1, with D maybe TRBD1 (6 bases). CDR3 length: 15 residues. Germline V gene lookup returns CDR1 LNHDA and CDR2 SQIVND (reference sequence). With 3 bases removed from V and 0 bases from J, the gap between germline ends came to 11 bases. The CDR3 reads CASSMGAGLNTEAFF. In DNA, the CDR3 is TGTGCCAGTAGTATGGGGGCAGGTTTGAACACTGAAGCTTTCTTT.

The rearrangement joins TRBV27 to TRBJ2-1; D is possibly TRBD1 (5 bases). CDR3 size: 14 residues. Germline-derived CDR1 and CDR2 are MNHEY and SMNVEV (reference sequence). The germline V and J ends were trimmed by 6 bases and 8 bases, with 17 bases remaining between them. In nucleotides, the CDR3 is TGTGCCAGCAGATCGGCAGGGCCGAATCATGAGCAGTTCTTC. Translating gives CASRSAGPNHEQFF.

This CDR3 reads CASSLGLAGYETQYF. The CDR3 DNA reads as TGCGCCAGCAGCTTGGGACTAGCGGGGTACGAGACCCAGTACTTC. The chain couples TRBV5-1 to TRBJ2-5; TRBD2 aligns across 11 bases. Germline V gives CDR1 SGHRS, CDR2 YFSETQ. This CDR3 is 15 amino acids long. V lost 0 bases and J lost 5; bases outside the gene matches: 3.